These 12 T cell receptor beta chains came from one sample sequenced in a study of early T cells in non-severe SARS-CoV-2 infection. TCRdb itself ran the 5' RACE reads through MiXCR, one entry per CDR3 protein. The sample lists some 91,000 distinct CDR3 sequences, approximately 10% occurring once. The specimen was whole blood, collected at baseline. These receptors were collected from an adult who was a healthcare worker with PCR-confirmed SARS-CoV-2 infection or an uninfected control (not recorded which).

This clonotype came up many times. The rearrangement links TRBV7-3 to TRBJ2-3, with a tentative D call TRBD1 (6 bases). Germline loops: CDR1 SGHTA, CDR2 FQGTGA. Trimming stripped 4 bases from V and 6 bases from J, with 14 bases between. The CDR3 covers 14 residues. As DNA, the CDR3 is TGTGCCAGCAGCTCCGGGACATCGGCGGATACGCAGTATTTT. Translation: CASSSGTSADTQYF.

This clonotype was observed a few times. The chain has TRBV7-2 and TRBJ2-5; the match to TRBD2 covers 16 bases. This CDR3 has 17 amino acids. Germline V CDR1 and CDR2: SGHTA, FQGNSA. The junction had 6 bases not matched to a gene; V was cut back by 6 bases and J by 2 bases. Here the CDR3 DNA reads TGTGCCAGCAGTACCGGGACTAGCGGGAGGGCACAAGAGACCCAGTACTTC. Its translation: CASSTGTSGRAQETQYF.

This clonotype came up many times. This chain links TRBV11-3 with TRBJ2-4; no reliable D call. The V and J ends lost 5 bases and 9 bases respectively, with 14 bases between them. The germline CDR1 and CDR2 sequences are SGHNT and YENEEA. This CDR3 is 13 amino acids long. CDR3 protein: CASSPDNFGIQYF. The CDR3 region has the DNA TGTGCCAGCAGCCCTGACAATTTTGGCATTCAGTACTTC.

There are many counts of this clonotype. The J gene is TRBJ2-7, the V gene TRBV12-3 or TRBV12-4, with 7 bases lining up with TRBD1. V dropped 1 base and J dropped 3; count of bases not matched to a gene: 3. This CDR3 spans 14 amino acids. The CDR3 nucleotides are TGTGCCAGCAGTTTAGTACAGGGGATCTACGAGCAGTACTTC. Encoded protein: CASSLVQGIYEQYF.

This chain joins TRBV7-2 and TRBJ2-5; possible D gene TRBD2, 6 bases. Germline CDR1 reads SGHTA; CDR2 reads FQGNSA. The CDR3 has 15 residues. Trimming shortened V by 0 bases and J by 4 bases, and 12 bases separated the two germline ends. CDR3 loop: CASSLAPGDGETQYF. The CDR3, as DNA: TGTGCCAGCAGCTTAGCCCCGGGGGACGGAGAGACCCAGTACTTC.

This clonotype was counted ten times or more. The chain has TRBV19 and TRBJ2-2, with no clear D. Trimming removed 3 bases from V and 0 bases from J, with 8 bases in between. The CDR3 covers 15 residues. In germline, CDR1 is LNHDA, CDR2 SQIVND (reference sequence). The CDR3 region is CASSILGSNTGELFF. The CDR3 region has the DNA TGTGCCAGTAGTATTCTGGGCTCGAACACCGGGGAGCTGTTTTTT.

V usage is TRBV10-2 and J usage is TRBJ1-6; 7 nucleotides match TRBD1. With 6 bases clipped from V and 7 bases from J, the junction kept 6 bases outside the gene matches. The V gene's germline CDR1 is WSHSY and CDR2 SAAADI. The CDR3 covers 14 residues. The CDR3 DNA reads TGCGCCAGCAGACCACGGGACAGAAATTCACCCCTCCACTTT. This gives the protein CASRPRDRNSPLHF.

The gene calls are TRBV2 and TRBJ2-6; 7 positions agree with TRBD1. With 6 bases clipped from V and 0 bases from J, the junction kept 14 bases outside the gene matches. This CDR3 region has 19 residues. Germline assignment: CDR1 SNHLY and CDR2 FYNNEI. The CDR3, as DNA: TGTGCCAGCAGCGTAAGGCCGGGACAGCAAACCTCTGGGGCCAACGTCCTGACTTTC. Protein product: CASSVRPGQQTSGANVLTF. Full variable domain (rest looked up from reference TRBV2 and TRBJ2-6): EPEVTQTPSHQVTQMGQEVILRCVPISNHLYFYWYRQILGQKVEFLVSFYNNEISEKSEIFDDQFSVERPDGSNFTLKIRSTKLEDSAMYFCASSVRPGQQTSGANVLTFGAGSRLTVL.

In DNA, the CDR3 is TGTGCCAGCAGAACGGGACTAGCCGTTAGCTCCTACAATGAGCAGTTCTTC. It is translated as CASRTGLAVSSYNEQFF. This chain uses TRBV6-5 with TRBJ2-1; 9 bases align to TRBD2. In germline, CDR1 is MNHEY, CDR2 SVGAGI. J lost 0 bases, V lost 6 bases, and 9 bases had no gene match. The length of the CDR3 is 17 residues.

This chain links TRBV5-6 with TRBJ1-1, with D perhaps TRBD1 (5 bases). Germline loops: CDR1 SGHDT, CDR2 YYEEEE. This CDR3 region has 16 residues. Deletions cut 1 base from V and 2 bases from J, with 15 bases between. Here the CDR3 DNA reads TGTGCCAGCAGCTTGAGTTCTTACAGGAACAACACTGAAGCTTTCTTT. Encoded protein: CASSLSSYRNNTEAFF.

Concerning this clonotype itself: This may be a read error: a much more frequent sequence differs by one nucleotide. The chain carries TRBV20-1 and TRBJ1-1, with D unresolved. The CDR3 spans 15 residues. The V and J ends lost 0 bases and 5 bases respectively, with 16 bases between them. Germline V gene lookup returns CDR1 DFQATT and CDR2 SNEGSKA (reference sequence). The CDR3 loop is CSARDPLVAATEAFF. CDR3 DNA: TGCAGTGCTAGAGATCCGCTTGTCGCCGCAACTGAAGCTTTCTTT.

Regarding this clonotype: It may be a read error: a sequence one base away is much more abundant. This chain links TRBV7-2 with TRBJ2-2; D is tentatively TRBD1 or TRBD2 (5 bases each). The CDR3 has 13 residues. The germline V gene encodes CDR1 SGHTA and CDR2 FQGNSA. The CDR3 protein is CASSLGLSGDLFF. CDR3 nucleotides: TGTGCCAGCAGCTTAGGGCTGTCCGGGGACCTGTTTTTT. The full variable domain, rest sourced from reference TRBV7-2 and TRBJ2-2, is GAGVSQSPSNKVTEKGKDVELRCDPISGHTALYWYRQSLGQGLEFLIYFQGNSAPDKSGLPSDRFSAERTGGSVSTLTIQRTQQEDSAVYLCASSLGLSGDLFFGEGSRLTVL.